The clone carrying this T cell receptor beta chain has a handful of counts. The record originates from a study of CD8 T cells in ankylosing spondylitis. TCRdb itself ran the 5' RACE reads through MiXCR, one entry per CDR3 protein. Seen here are around 39,000 distinct CDR3 sequences, approximately 10% observed once, and the top ten hold just over 20%. Source material: synovial fluid, either unsorted or a sorted T cell fraction (not recorded which). This TCR came from a male donor with ankylosing spondylitis.

The CDR3 DNA follows: TGTGCCAGCAGCTCGTCTAGCGGGAGCGTCGACGAGCAGTACTTC. Translating it yields CASSSSSGSVDEQYF. This rearrangement joins TRBV5-6 to TRBJ2-7, with 10 bases fitting TRBD2. From germline, CDR1 is SGHDT and CDR2 YYEEEE. J lost 5 bases, V lost 3 bases, and 8 bases had no gene match. The CDR3 extends over 15 amino acids.